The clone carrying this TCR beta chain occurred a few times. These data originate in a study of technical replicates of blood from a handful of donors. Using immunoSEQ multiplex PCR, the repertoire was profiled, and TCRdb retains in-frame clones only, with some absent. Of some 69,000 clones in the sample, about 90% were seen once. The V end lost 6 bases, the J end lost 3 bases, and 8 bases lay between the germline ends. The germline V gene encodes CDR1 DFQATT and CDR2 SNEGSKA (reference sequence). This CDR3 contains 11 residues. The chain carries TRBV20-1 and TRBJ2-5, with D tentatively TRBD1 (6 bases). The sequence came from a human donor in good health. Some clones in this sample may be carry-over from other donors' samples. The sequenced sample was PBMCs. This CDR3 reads CSADREETQYF. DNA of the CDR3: TGCAGTGCGGACAGAGAAGAGACCCAGTACTTC.